Sequencing of this TCR beta chain was carried out in a study of T cell responses to AZD1222 COVID-19 vaccine. The data were produced by immunoSEQ multiplex PCR, yet TCRdb's version contains in-frame clones alone and is incomplete. The data show approximately 77,000 clones, with about 90% seen just once and 6% to 8.5% held by the top ten. Study-wide findings and caveats: None of the repertoires were sampled until the peak T cell response had passed. Possibly, clonal diversity was underestimated; donors were largely white British and included more females.

The V gene's germline CDR1 is MNHEY and CDR2 SVGAGI. With 5 bases clipped from V and 8 bases from J, the junction kept 9 bases outside the gene matches. The CDR3 has 15 residues. A remark on this clone: Its specificity is not known.

The source of this sequence is an adult in good health. Sequencing was performed on peripheral blood, taken on day 0 of MenACWY control vaccination. V gene TRBV6-5 combines with J gene TRBJ1-4; 9 bases match TRBD1. The CDR3 spells CASSHPGQGYEKLFF. In DNA form, the CDR3 reads TGTGCCAGCAGTCACCCGGGACAGGGTTACGAAAAACTGTTTTTT.